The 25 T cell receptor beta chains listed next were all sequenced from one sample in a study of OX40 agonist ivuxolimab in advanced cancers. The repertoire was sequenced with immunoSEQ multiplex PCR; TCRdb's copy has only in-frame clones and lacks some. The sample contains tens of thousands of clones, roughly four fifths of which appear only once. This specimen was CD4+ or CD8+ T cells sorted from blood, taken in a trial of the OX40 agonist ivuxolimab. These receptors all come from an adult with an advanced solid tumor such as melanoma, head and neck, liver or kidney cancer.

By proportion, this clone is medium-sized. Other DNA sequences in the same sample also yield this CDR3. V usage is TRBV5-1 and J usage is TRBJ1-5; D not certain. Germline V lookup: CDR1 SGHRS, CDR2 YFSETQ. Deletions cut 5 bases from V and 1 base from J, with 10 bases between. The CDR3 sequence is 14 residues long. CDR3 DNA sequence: TGCGCCAGCAGGGGTGACGGGAGCAATCAGCCCCAGCATTTT. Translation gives CASRGDGSNQPQHF.

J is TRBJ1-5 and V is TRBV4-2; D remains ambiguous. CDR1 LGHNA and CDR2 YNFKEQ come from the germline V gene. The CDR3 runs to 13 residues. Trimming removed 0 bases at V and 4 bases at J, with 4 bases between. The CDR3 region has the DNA TGTGCCAGCAGCCAAGAGACGAATCAGCCCCAGCATTTT. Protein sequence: CASSQETNQPQHF.

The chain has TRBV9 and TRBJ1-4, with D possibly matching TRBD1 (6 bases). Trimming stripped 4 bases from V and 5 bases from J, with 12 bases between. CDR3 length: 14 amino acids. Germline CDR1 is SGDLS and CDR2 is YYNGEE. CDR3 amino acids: CASSRSGGNEKLFF. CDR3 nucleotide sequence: TGTGCCAGCAGCCGCTCGGGGGGCAATGAAAAACTGTTTTTT.

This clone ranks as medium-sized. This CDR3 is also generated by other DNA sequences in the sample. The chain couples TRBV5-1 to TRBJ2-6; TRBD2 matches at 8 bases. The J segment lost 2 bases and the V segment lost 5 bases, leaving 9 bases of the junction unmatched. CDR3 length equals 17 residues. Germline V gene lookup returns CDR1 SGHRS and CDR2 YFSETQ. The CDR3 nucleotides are TGCGCCAGCAGAGCAGGACTAGCAGTCCCTGGGGCCAACGTCCTGACTTTC. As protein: CASRAGLAVPGANVLTF.

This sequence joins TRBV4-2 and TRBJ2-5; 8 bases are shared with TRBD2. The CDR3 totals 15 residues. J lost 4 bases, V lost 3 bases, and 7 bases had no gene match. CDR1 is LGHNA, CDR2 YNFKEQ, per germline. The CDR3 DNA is TGTGCCAGCAGCCACGAGCGGGGGTTCGGAGAGACCCAGTACTTC. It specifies CASSHERGFGETQYF.

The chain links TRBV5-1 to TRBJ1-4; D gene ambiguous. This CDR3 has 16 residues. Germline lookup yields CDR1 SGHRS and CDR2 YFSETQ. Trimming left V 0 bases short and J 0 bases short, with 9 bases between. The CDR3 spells CASSLAGRATNEKLFF. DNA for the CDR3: TGCGCCAGCAGCTTGGCCGGGAGGGCAACTAATGAAAAACTGTTTTTT. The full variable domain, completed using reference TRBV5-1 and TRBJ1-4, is KAGVTQTPRYLIKTRGQQVTLSCSPISGHRSVSWYQQTPGQGLQFLFEYFSETQRNKGNFPGRFSGRQFSNSRSEMNVSTLELGDSALYLCASSLAGRATNEKLFFGSGTQLSVL.

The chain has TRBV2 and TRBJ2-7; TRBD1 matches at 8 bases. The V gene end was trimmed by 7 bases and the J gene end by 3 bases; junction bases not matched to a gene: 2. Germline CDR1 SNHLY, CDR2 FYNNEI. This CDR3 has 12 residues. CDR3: CASIDRGYEQYF. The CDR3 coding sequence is TGTGCCAGCATCGACAGGGGCTACGAGCAGTACTTC.

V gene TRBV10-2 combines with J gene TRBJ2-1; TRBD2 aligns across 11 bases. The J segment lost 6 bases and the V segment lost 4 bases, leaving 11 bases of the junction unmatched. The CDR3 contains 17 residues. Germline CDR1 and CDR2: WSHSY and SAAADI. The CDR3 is CASSANSGRARVNEQFF. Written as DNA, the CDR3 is TGCGCCAGCAGTGCTAATAGCGGGAGGGCCCGGGTCAATGAGCAGTTCTTC.

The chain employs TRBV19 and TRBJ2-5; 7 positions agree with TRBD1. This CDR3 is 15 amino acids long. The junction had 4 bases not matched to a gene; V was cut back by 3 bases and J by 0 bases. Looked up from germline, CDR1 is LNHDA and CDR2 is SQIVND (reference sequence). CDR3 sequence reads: CASSMSTGNQETQYF. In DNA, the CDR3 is TGTGCCAGTAGTATGTCGACAGGGAACCAAGAGACCCAGTACTTC. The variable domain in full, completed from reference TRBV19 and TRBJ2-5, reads DGGITQSPKYLFRKEGQNVTLSCEQNLNHDAMYWYRQDPGQGLRLIYYSQIVNDFQKGDIAEGYSVSREKKESFPLTVTSAQKNPTAFYLCASSMSTGNQETQYFGPGTRLLVL.

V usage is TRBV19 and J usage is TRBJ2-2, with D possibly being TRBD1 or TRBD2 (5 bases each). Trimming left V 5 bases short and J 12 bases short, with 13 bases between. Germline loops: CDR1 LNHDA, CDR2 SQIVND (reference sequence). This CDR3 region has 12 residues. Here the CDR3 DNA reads TGTGCCAGTAGTCTCCAGGGACGGCAGCTGTTTTTT. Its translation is CASSLQGRQLFF.

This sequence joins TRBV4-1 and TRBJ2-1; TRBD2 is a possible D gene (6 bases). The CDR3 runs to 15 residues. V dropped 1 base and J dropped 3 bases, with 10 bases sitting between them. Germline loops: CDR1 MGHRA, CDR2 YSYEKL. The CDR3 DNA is TGCGCCAGCAGCCAAGCTAGCGCCGGCTACAATGAGCAGTTCTTC. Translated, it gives CASSQASAGYNEQFF.

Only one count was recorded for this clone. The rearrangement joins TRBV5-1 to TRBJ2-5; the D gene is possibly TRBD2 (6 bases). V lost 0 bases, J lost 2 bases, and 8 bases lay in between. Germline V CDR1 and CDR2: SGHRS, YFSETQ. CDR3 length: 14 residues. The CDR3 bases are TGCGCCAGCAGCTTGGCCCGGGGGCAAGAGACCCAGTACTTC. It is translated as CASSLARGQETQYF.

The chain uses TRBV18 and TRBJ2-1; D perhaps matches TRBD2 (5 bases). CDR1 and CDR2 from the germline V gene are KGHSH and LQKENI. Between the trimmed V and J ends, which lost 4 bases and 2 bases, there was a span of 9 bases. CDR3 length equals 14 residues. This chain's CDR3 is CASSQTGTYNEQFF. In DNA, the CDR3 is TGTGCCAGCTCACAAACCGGGACCTACAATGAGCAGTTCTTC.

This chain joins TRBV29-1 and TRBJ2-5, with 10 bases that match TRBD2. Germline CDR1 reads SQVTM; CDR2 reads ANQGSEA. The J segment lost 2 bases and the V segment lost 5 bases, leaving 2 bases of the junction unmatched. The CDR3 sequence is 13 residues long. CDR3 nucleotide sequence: TGCAGCGTTAGGACTAGCGGTCAAGAGACCCAGTACTTC. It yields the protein CSVRTSGQETQYF.

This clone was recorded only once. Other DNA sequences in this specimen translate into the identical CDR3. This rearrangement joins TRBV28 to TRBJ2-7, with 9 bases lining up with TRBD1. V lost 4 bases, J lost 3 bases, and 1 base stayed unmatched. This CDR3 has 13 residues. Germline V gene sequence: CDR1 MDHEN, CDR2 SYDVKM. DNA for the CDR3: TGTGCCAGCAGTTCGGGACAGGGCTACGAGCAGTACTTC. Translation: CASSSGQGYEQYF.

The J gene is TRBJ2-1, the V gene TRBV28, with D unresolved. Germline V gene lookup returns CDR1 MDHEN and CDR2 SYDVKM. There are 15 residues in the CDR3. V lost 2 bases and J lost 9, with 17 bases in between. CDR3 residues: CASSLTTSLWGEQFF. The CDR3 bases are TGTGCCAGCAGTTTAACAACCTCGCTATGGGGTGAGCAGTTCTTC.

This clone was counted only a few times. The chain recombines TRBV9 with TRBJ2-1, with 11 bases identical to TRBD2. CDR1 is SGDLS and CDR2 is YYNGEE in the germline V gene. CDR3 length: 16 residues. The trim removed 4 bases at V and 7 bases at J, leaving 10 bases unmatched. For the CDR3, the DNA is TGTGCCAGCAGCTCAAAACTAGCGGGAGCATGGAATGAGCAGTTCTTC. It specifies CASSSKLAGAWNEQFF.

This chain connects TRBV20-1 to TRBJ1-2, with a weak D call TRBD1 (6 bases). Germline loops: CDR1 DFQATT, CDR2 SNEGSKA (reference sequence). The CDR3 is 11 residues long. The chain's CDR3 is CRQDSNYGYTF. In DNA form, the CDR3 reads TGCAGGCAGGACAGTAACTATGGCTACACCTTC.

CDR3 in amino acids: CASSYGQGETQYF. The DNA of the CDR3 is TGTGCCAGCAGCTATGGACAGGGAGAGACCCAGTACTTC. This chain joins TRBV5-6 and TRBJ2-5, with 8 bases fitting TRBD1. Per the germline V gene, CDR1 is SGHDT and CDR2 is YYEEEE. V lost 3 bases and J lost 4; bases outside the gene matches: 2. This CDR3 comprises 13 residues.

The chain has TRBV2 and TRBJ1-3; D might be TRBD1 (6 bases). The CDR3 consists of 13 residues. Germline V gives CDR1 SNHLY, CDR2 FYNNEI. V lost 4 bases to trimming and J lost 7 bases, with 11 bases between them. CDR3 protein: CASSGQEANTIYF. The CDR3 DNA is TGTGCCAGCAGTGGACAGGAGGCGAACACCATATATTTT.

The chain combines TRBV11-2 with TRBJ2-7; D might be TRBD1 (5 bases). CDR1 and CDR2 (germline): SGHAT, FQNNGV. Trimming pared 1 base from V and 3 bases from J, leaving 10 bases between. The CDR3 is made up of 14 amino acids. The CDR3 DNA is TGTGCCAGCAGCTTAGTGCCGGACAACTACGAGCAGTACTTC. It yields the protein CASSLVPDNYEQYF. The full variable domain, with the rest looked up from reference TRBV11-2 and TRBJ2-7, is EAGVAQSPRYKIIEKRQSVAFWCNPISGHATLYWYQQILGQGPKLLIQFQNNGVVDDSQLPKDRFSAERLKGVDSTLKIQPAKLEDSAVYLCASSLVPDNYEQYFGPGTRLTVT.

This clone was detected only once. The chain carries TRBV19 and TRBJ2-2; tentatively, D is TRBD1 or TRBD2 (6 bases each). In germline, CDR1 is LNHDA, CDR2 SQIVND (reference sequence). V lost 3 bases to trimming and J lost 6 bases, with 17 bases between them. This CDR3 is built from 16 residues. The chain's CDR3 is CASSMRGTGRSGELFF. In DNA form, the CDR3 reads TGTGCCAGTAGTATGAGGGGGACTGGTAGGTCCGGGGAGCTGTTTTTT.

The CDR3 loop is CASSPRDRGSYGYTF. CDR3 bases: TGTGCCAGCAGCCCCCGGGACAGGGGGTCCTATGGCTACACCTTC. J is TRBJ1-2 and V is TRBV11-2; 11 nucleotides align to TRBD1. Germline V CDR1 and CDR2: SGHAT, FQNNGV. CDR3 length: 15 residues. V gave up 5 bases and J gave up 4 bases; unmatched junction bases: 6.

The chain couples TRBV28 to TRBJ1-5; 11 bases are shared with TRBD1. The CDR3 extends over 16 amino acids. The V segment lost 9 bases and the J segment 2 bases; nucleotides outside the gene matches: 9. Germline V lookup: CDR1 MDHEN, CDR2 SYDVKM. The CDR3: CASRDRGLRGNQPQHF. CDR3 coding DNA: TGTGCCAGTCGGGACAGGGGGTTAAGAGGCAATCAGCCCCAGCATTTT.

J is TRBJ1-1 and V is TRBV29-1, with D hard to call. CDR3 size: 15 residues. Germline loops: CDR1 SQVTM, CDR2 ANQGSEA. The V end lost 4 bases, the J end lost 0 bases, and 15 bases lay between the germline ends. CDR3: CSVVDFSPLNTEAFF. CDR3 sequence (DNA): TGCAGCGTTGTTGACTTCTCCCCCTTGAACACTGAAGCTTTCTTT.